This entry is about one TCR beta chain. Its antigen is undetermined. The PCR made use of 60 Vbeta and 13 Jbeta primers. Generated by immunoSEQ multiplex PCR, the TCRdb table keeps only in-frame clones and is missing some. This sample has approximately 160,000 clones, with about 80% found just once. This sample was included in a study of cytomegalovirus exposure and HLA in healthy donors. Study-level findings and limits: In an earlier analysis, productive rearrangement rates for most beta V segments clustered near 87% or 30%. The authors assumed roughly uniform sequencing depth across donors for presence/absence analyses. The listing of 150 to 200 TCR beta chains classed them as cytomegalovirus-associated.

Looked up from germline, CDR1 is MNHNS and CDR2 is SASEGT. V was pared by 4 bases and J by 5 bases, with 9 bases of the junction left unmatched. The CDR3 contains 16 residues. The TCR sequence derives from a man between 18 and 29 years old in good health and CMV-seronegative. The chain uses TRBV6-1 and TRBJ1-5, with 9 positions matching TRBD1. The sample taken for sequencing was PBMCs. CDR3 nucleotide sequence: TGTGCCAGCAGTGGAGAATCCGGGACAGGGTATCAGCCCCAGCATTTT. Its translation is CASSGESGTGYQPQHF.